Sequencing of this TCR beta chain was carried out in a study of CD8 T cells in ankylosing spondylitis. Findings and limits, study-wide: Disease-linked clones reportedly showed significant enrichment in matched ankylosing spondylitis synovial fluid. Seemingly distinctive of ankylosing spondylitis blood was a TCR beta motif formed by eight highly homologous variants. Earlier studies detected some motif variants in reactive arthritis synovial fluid and blood.

V dropped 2 bases and J dropped 6; count of bases not matched to a gene: 6. This CDR3 comprises 14 residues. This clonotype was recorded a few times. Its antigen is as yet unknown. The TCR beta libraries were generated through quantitative 5'-RACE incorporating molecular barcodes. A single record per CDR3 protein comes from TCRdb applying MiXCR to the 5' RACE reads. The sample consists of about 360,000 distinct CDR3 sequences, 20% of them appearing once. This sequence originates from a male donor with ankylosing spondylitis or in good health (not recorded which). The sample consisted of blood, either unsorted or a sorted T cell fraction (not recorded which). The V gene is TRBV12-3 or TRBV12-4, the J gene TRBJ1-2; TRBD1 agrees at 7 bases. The CDR3 protein is CASSLSTGMDGYTF. The CDR3 DNA reads as TGTGCCAGCAGTTTATCGACAGGGATGGATGGCTACACCTTC.